One and the same sample provided the 21 T cell receptor beta chains below, sequenced in a study of T cell repertoires in cytomegalovirus infection. In TCRdb, the reads were re-called with MiXCR into one record per CDR3 protein. The sample gives approximately 770,000 distinct CDR3 sequences, 25% to 30% of which show up once; around 13% is in the top ten. Their target antigens are unknown. The starting material was cultured CD8+ T cells from PBMCs, obtained from culture after CMV antigen stimulation. The receptors were sampled from a human donor in good health (CMV status not recorded). Some clones in this sample may be carry-over from other donors' samples.

This clonotype was observed a few times. J is TRBJ2-3 and V is TRBV10-3; 13 bases are shared with TRBD2. Looked up from germline, CDR1 is ENHRY and CDR2 is SYGVKD. The length of the CDR3 is 19 residues. V was pared by 4 bases and J by 4 bases, with 14 bases of the junction left unmatched. The CDR3 region is CAISGTTSGGISPADTQYF. CDR3 nucleotide sequence: TGTGCCATCAGTGGCACGACTAGCGGGGGGATTTCCCCCGCAGATACGCAGTATTTT.

J is TRBJ2-3 and V is TRBV2; 9 bases are shared with TRBD2. V shed 6 bases, J shed 2 bases, and the junction held 9 bases outside the gene matches. From germline, CDR1 is SNHLY and CDR2 FYNNEI. The CDR3 runs 16 residues. CDR3 sequence: CASSVPSGEDTDTQYF. The DNA for the CDR3 is TGTGCCAGCAGCGTCCCTAGCGGGGAAGACACAGATACGCAGTATTTT.

The V and J genes are TRBV12-3 or TRBV12-4 and TRBJ2-1, with D perhaps matching TRBD1 (6 bases). The CDR3 is made up of 17 amino acids. The V gene lost 4 bases and the J gene lost 0 bases, with 16 bases spanning the gap. The CDR3 DNA is TGTGCCAGCAGTTCCGCCGGGACAAGTAGCTCCTACAATGAGCAGTTCTTC. This encodes CASSSAGTSSSYNEQFF.

In this sample, this clonotype turned up once. The rearrangement links TRBV5-8 to TRBJ1-1, with D tentatively TRBD1 (5 bases). In germline, CDR1 is SGHTS, CDR2 YDEGEE. The CDR3 consists of 14 residues. V was trimmed by 2 bases and J by 4 bases, leaving 12 bases between them. The CDR3 is CASSLNTGRTEAFF. In nucleotides, the CDR3 is TGTGCCAGCAGCTTAAATACGGGGCGCACTGAAGCTTTCTTT.

The CDR3 sequence is CASSYWAGNTEAFF. The CDR3 nucleotides read TGTGCCAGCAGTTACTGGGCAGGGAACACTGAAGCTTTCTTT. The gene calls are TRBV6-5 and TRBJ1-1; D remains ambiguous. With 1 base removed from V and 1 base from J, the gap between germline ends came to 7 bases. The germline V gene encodes CDR1 MNHEY and CDR2 SVGAGI. The CDR3 contains 14 residues.

This clonotype came up many times. The chain couples TRBV12-5 to TRBJ1-4; D is ambiguous. The V gene's germline CDR1 is LGHNT and CDR2 FRNRAP. The CDR3 has 15 residues. The V and J ends lost 2 bases and 7 bases respectively, with 14 bases between them. CDR3 protein: CASGLSTTTLEKLFF. The DNA for the CDR3 is TGTGCTAGTGGTTTGTCTACAACGACTCTTGAAAAACTGTTTTTT.

The rearrangement joins TRBV6-6 to TRBJ1-2, with D perhaps matching TRBD1 (6 bases). This CDR3 comprises 11 residues. Between the trimmed V and J ends, which lost 8 bases and 7 bases, there was a span of 11 bases. Germline V lookup: CDR1 MNHNY, CDR2 SVGAGI (reference sequence). The CDR3 reads CASGTGSGYTF. The DNA for the CDR3 is TGTGCCAGCGGAACAGGGTCTGGCTACACCTTC.

The table lists this clonotype with many counts. This sequence joins TRBV7-6 and TRBJ1-3; 7 positions agree with TRBD1. In germline, CDR1 is SGHVS, CDR2 FNYEAQ. This CDR3 has 17 residues. J was trimmed by 0 bases and V by 3 bases; bases with no gene match: 8. This CDR3 is CASSLGTVLHSGNTIYF. The CDR3 bases are TGTGCCAGCAGCTTGGGGACAGTTCTTCACTCTGGAAACACCATATATTTT.

The J gene is TRBJ1-4, the V gene TRBV12-3 or TRBV12-4; 9 bases are shared with TRBD1. The CDR3 sequence is 14 residues long. The trim removed 5 bases at V and 6 bases at J, leaving 4 bases unmatched. The CDR3 is CASSGTGQDEKLFF. The CDR3 DNA reads as TGTGCCAGCAGTGGGACAGGGCAGGATGAAAAACTGTTTTTT.

V and J are TRBV4-1 and TRBJ2-1, with D possibly matching TRBD1 (6 bases). V lost 3 bases and J 5 bases, leaving 8 bases between the germline ends. CDR1 and CDR2 (germline): MGHRA, YSYEKL. CDR3 size: 13 residues. In nucleotides, the CDR3 is TGCGCCAGCAGCCACAGGGGAGACAATGAGCAGTTCTTC. Protein product: CASSHRGDNEQFF.

The sample holds many counts of this clonotype. The rearrangement uses TRBV7-6 and TRBJ2-7; D is uncertain. The CDR3 runs 13 residues. With 1 base removed from V and 3 bases from J, the gap between germline ends came to 7 bases. The V gene's germline CDR1 is SGHVS and CDR2 FNYEAQ. The CDR3 nucleotides read TGTGCCAGCAGCTTAGGTCCCGGCTACGAGCAGTACGTC. It translates to CASSLGPGYEQYV.

This clonotype was detected a few times. Here the CDR3 DNA reads TGTGCCAGCAGGACAGGTCTCGCCGAGCAGTACTTC. Translating it yields CASRTGLAEQYF. The chain recombines TRBV6-6 with TRBJ2-7; perhaps TRBD1 as D (6 bases). This CDR3 is 12 amino acids long. Germline CDR1 and CDR2: MNHNY and SVGAGI (reference sequence). The V end was cut by 6 bases, the J end by 6 bases, with 12 bases between.

Turning to this clonotype: This is likely a read error, given that the CDR3 carries no conserved phenylalanine or tryptophan at its end. V gene TRBV27 combines with J gene TRBJ1-1; D might be TRBD1 (5 bases). Germline V gene lookup returns CDR1 MNHEY and CDR2 SMNVEV (reference sequence). The CDR3 sequence is 21 residues long. Trimming removed 7 bases from V and 0 bases from J, with 33 bases in between. CDR3 coding DNA: TGTGCCAGCATGGGCTGGAATGACCAGGGTGAAGACTACCACATGAACACTGAAGCTTTCATT. Translated, it gives CASMGWNDQGEDYHMNTEAFI.

The chain combines TRBV9 with TRBJ2-2, with a tentative D call TRBD2 (6 bases). The CDR3 consists of 15 residues. In germline, CDR1 is SGDLS, CDR2 YYNGEE. Trimming removed 3 bases from V and 1 base from J, with 10 bases in between. This chain's CDR3 is CASSGGTVNTGELFF. The DNA of the CDR3 is TGTGCCAGCAGCGGAGGGACTGTGAACACCGGGGAGCTGTTTTTT. The variable domain in full, with the rest retrieved from reference TRBV9 and TRBJ2-2, is DSGVTQTPKHLITATGQRVTLRCSPRSGDLSVYWYQQSLDQGLQFLIQYYNGEERAKGNILERFSAQQFPDLHSELNLSSLELGDSALYFCASSGGTVNTGELFFGEGSRLTVL.

J is TRBJ2-3 and V is TRBV29-1; TRBD2 matches at 8 bases. The CDR3 runs 14 residues. CDR1 and CDR2 (germline): SQVTM, ANQGSEA. Trimming at V came to 8 bases and at J to 0 bases, leaving 7 bases not matched to a gene. The CDR3 nucleotides are TGCAGCCCCGTGCGGGGGGAGAGCACAGATACGCAGTATTTT. Translating it yields CSPVRGESTDTQYF.

This clonotype occurred a few times. The rearrangement links TRBV2 to TRBJ2-2; the match to TRBD1 covers 7 bases. Germline V gene sequence: CDR1 SNHLY, CDR2 FYNNEI. After removal of 7 bases from V and 0 bases from J, the junction contained 11 bases not matched to a gene. The CDR3 is made up of 17 amino acids. CDR3 nucleotides: TGTGCCAGCACATCACCCCGGGACAGCGCGAACACCGGGGAGCTGTTTTTT. This sequence encodes CASTSPRDSANTGELFF.

This clonotype showed up just a few times. This chain uses TRBV9 with TRBJ2-2; no firm D call. CDR3 length: 13 amino acids. Germline CDR1 SGDLS, CDR2 YYNGEE. Trimming took 0 bases from V and 5 from J, leaving 5 bases between them. The CDR3 sequence is CASSVVGTGELFF. As DNA, the CDR3 is TGTGCCAGCAGCGTAGTAGGGACCGGGGAGCTGTTTTTT.

The genes are TRBV7-9 and TRBJ2-5, with TRBD2 matching over 7 bases. Trimming removed 2 bases from V and 1 base from J; junction bases left unmatched: 4. This CDR3 is 15 amino acids long. CDR1 SEHNR and CDR2 FQNEAQ come from the germline V gene (reference sequence). The CDR3, as DNA: TGTGCCAGCAGCTTACCGGGGGGTTCCCAAGAGACCCAGTACTTC. The encoded protein is CASSLPGGSQETQYF.

This chain joins TRBV27 and TRBJ1-2, with D possibly being TRBD1 (5 bases). This CDR3 has 15 residues. V dropped 0 bases and J dropped 4 bases, with 12 bases sitting between them. Germline lookup yields CDR1 MNHEY and CDR2 SMNVEV (reference sequence). CDR3 nucleotide sequence: TGTGCCAGCAGTTTATCGACCGGCGGGGGCTATGGCTACACCTTC. This codes for CASSLSTGGGYGYTF.

In this sample, this clonotype turned up many times. V is TRBV7-8 and J is TRBJ2-3, with a weak D call TRBD2 (6 bases). Trimming removed 5 bases from V and 6 bases from J, with 21 bases in between. Germline values: CDR1 SGHVS, CDR2 FQNEAQ. This CDR3 is built from 16 residues. CDR3 DNA sequence: TGTGCCAGCAGCGGCAGAACCGGGGGTCGAGGGGATACGCAGTATTTT. This translates into CASSGRTGGRGDTQYF.

This clonotype was found a few times. The chain couples TRBV18 to TRBJ2-1; D remains ambiguous. There are 11 residues in the CDR3. Germline CDR1 is KGHSH and CDR2 is LQKENI. The V end lost 1 base, the J end lost 11 bases, and 6 bases lay between the germline ends. In DNA, the CDR3 is TGTGCCAGCTCACCACTTGACCAGCAGTTCTTC. It encodes CASSPLDQQFF.